The clone carrying this TCR beta chain has ten or more counts. The antigen remains unidentified. This sample is part of a study of early T cells in non-severe SARS-CoV-2 infection. Study summary: The chains were unpaired, and the sequenced material was bulk RNA from unsorted whole blood. Study-wide points: Database matching using VDJdb favored anti-spike CD8 responses, with private and CD4 specificities left missing.

This CDR3 has 13 residues. V lost 5 bases to trimming and J lost 4 bases, with 8 bases between them. Molecules of cDNA were individually given unique molecular identifiers that were attached to them. Using its own MiXCR run on the 5' RACE reads, TCRdb lists one record per CDR3 protein. The data hold tens of thousands of distinct CDR3 sequences, with around 5.6% observed a single time. Input material: whole blood. The rearrangement uses TRBV12-3 or TRBV12-4 and TRBJ2-2, with D hard to call. This sequence was found in an adult who was a healthcare worker with PCR-confirmed SARS-CoV-2 infection or an uninfected control (not recorded which). The DNA for the CDR3 is TGTGCCAGCAGTCCCTCACTCACCGGGGAGCTGTTTTTT. Translating gives CASSPSLTGELFF.